The 19 T cell receptor beta chains in this list originate from one sample, sequenced in a study of OX40 agonist ivuxolimab in advanced cancers. TCRdb keeps only in-frame clones here, not all; method: immunoSEQ multiplex PCR. The sample includes roughly 100,000 clones, approximately 93% of them seen just once. The sequencing here drew on CD4+ or CD8+ T cells sorted from blood, taken in a trial of the OX40 agonist ivuxolimab. These receptor sequences come from an adult with an advanced solid tumor such as melanoma, head and neck, liver or kidney cancer.

This rearrangement joins TRBV30 to TRBJ1-6; tentatively, D is TRBD1 (6 bases). The CDR3 has 14 amino acids. Germline lookup yields CDR1 GTSNPN and CDR2 SVGIG (reference sequence). Trimming left V 4 bases short and J 8 bases short, with 15 bases between. The CDR3, as DNA: TGTGCCTGGACACCCAAGGGGGACTATTCACCCCTCCACTTT. It translates to CAWTPKGDYSPLHF.

Comment on this clone: Other DNA sequences of this sample code for an identical CDR3. This chain uses TRBV11-2 with TRBJ2-5; D gene unclear. V was clipped by 5 bases and J by 2 bases, with 3 bases between them. There are 11 residues in the CDR3. Germline V gene sequence: CDR1 SGHAT, CDR2 FQNNGV. The CDR3 loop is CASSLQETQYF. In nucleotides, the CDR3 is TGTGCCAGCAGCCTACAAGAGACCCAGTACTTC.

The chain couples TRBV7-3 to TRBJ2-1; tentative D call: TRBD1 (6 bases). The V and J ends lost 8 bases and 5 bases respectively, with 13 bases between them. Germline V gene data show CDR1 as SGHTA and CDR2 as FQGTGA. The CDR3 contains 13 residues. This chain's CDR3 is CASGTGFNNEQFF. The CDR3 coding sequence is TGTGCCAGCGGCACAGGGTTCAACAATGAGCAGTTCTTC.

The V and J genes are TRBV10-3 and TRBJ2-1, with D possibly TRBD2 on 6 matching bases. This CDR3 has 15 residues. CDR1 and CDR2 (germline): ENHRY, SYGVKD. Trimming removed 4 bases from V and 1 base from J, with 11 bases in between. DNA of the CDR3: TGTGCCATCAGTGCTGGGAGGATTTCCTACAATGAGCAGTTCTTC. Protein product: CAISAGRISYNEQFF.

The chain links TRBV2 to TRBJ2-1, with 11 bases that match TRBD2. Losses at the gene ends were 1 base for V and 4 bases for J; bases not matched to a gene: 0. From germline, CDR1 is SNHLY and CDR2 FYNNEI. This CDR3 region has 15 residues. The CDR3 coding sequence is TGTGCCAGCAGTGAAGTAGCGGGGGGGTACAATGAGCAGTTCTTC. It codes for CASSEVAGGYNEQFF.

V gene TRBV2 combines with J gene TRBJ1-1, with D possibly TRBD1 on 5 matching bases. V lost 2 bases and J lost 8, with 12 bases in between. The CDR3 extends over 13 amino acids. Looked up from germline, CDR1 is SNHLY and CDR2 is FYNNEI. The CDR3 nucleotides read TGTGCCAGCAGTGAATTTGAGGAGGGGGAAGCTTTCTTT. Translated: CASSEFEEGEAFF.

The rearrangement links TRBV18 to TRBJ2-1; possible D gene TRBD2, 6 bases. The V end was cut by 3 bases, the J end by 2 bases, with 11 bases between. The CDR3 runs 15 residues. Germline-derived CDR1 and CDR2 are KGHSH and LQKENI. In nucleotides, the CDR3 is TGTGCCAGCTCACCTCGGGGGTTTGCCTACAATGAGCAGTTCTTC. It yields the protein CASSPRGFAYNEQFF.

This rearrangement joins TRBV2 to TRBJ2-3, with D possibly TRBD2 on 6 matching bases. In germline, CDR1 is SNHLY, CDR2 FYNNEI. This CDR3 has 17 amino acids. V was pared by 1 base and J by 2 bases, with 16 bases between. The CDR3 DNA reads TGTGCCAGCAGTGAAGGGACGGGACGGGGGACCACAGATACGCAGTATTTT. This codes for CASSEGTGRGTTDTQYF.

The V call is TRBV5-1, the J call TRBJ2-3; TRBD2 matches at 11 bases. Germline values: CDR1 SGHRS, CDR2 YFSETQ. The CDR3 is 18 residues long. V lost 4 bases to trimming and J lost 5 bases; unmatched junction nucleotides: 15. The chain's CDR3 is CASSRKYRTSGSEDTQYF. As DNA, the CDR3 is TGCGCCAGCAGCCGGAAGTATAGGACTAGCGGGTCGGAAGATACGCAGTATTTT.

This clone showed up just a few times. The gene calls are TRBV30 and TRBJ2-3, with D possibly matching TRBD2 (6 bases). The CDR3 is made up of 14 amino acids. V was clipped by 4 bases and J by 4 bases, with 15 bases between them. Germline assignment: CDR1 GTSNPN and CDR2 SVGIG (reference sequence). The CDR3 DNA reads TGTGCCTGGAAACCCCAATGGGGGGCAGATACGCAGTATTTT. Its translation is CAWKPQWGADTQYF.

The chain is built from TRBV29-1 and TRBJ2-5, with D unclear. This CDR3 is built from 12 residues. V was shortened by 3 bases and J by 5 bases, with 10 bases between the two germline ends. CDR1 SQVTM and CDR2 ANQGSEA come from the germline V gene. CDR3: CSVDWQLETQYF. The DNA for the CDR3 is TGCAGCGTTGACTGGCAGTTGGAGACCCAGTACTTC.

The gene calls are TRBV6-5 and TRBJ1-1; D may be TRBD1 (6 bases). Trimming pared 2 bases from V and 7 bases from J, leaving 14 bases between. Germline V gene lookup returns CDR1 MNHEY and CDR2 SVGAGI. The CDR3 is made up of 14 amino acids. Written as DNA, the CDR3 is TGTGCCAGCAGTTACAAGGGGGAGGGCCTTGAAGCTTTCTTT. It is translated as CASSYKGEGLEAFF.

The V call is TRBV5-1, the J call TRBJ2-1; D gene uncertain. This CDR3 has 14 residues. Germline V CDR1 and CDR2: SGHRS, YFSETQ. V lost 0 bases and J lost 8, with 12 bases in between. Written as DNA, the CDR3 is TGCGCCAGCAGCTTGGCCGGCCATTTGGATGAGCAGTTCTTC. It yields the protein CASSLAGHLDEQFF.

The rearrangement joins TRBV25-1 to TRBJ1-6; D unclear. Trimming took 1 base from V and 8 from J, leaving 12 bases between them. CDR3 size: 15 residues. The germline gives CDR1 MGHDK, CDR2 SYGVNS. Written as DNA, the CDR3 is TGTGCCAGCAGTGAATTTAAGGGAAACTATTCACCCCTCCACTTT. Protein: CASSEFKGNYSPLHF.

The rearrangement uses TRBV6-5 and TRBJ1-5; D possibly corresponds to TRBD1 (5 bases). With 0 bases removed from V and 3 bases from J, the gap between germline ends came to 12 bases. The CDR3 sequence is 16 residues long. The germline CDR1 and CDR2 sequences are MNHEY and SVGAGI. As DNA, the CDR3 is TGTGCCAGCAGTTACTCGGGGCCGGATTACAATCAGCCCCAGCATTTT. As protein: CASSYSGPDYNQPQHF.

The chain is built from TRBV6-1 and TRBJ1-5; D gene uncertain. The CDR3 contains 13 residues. V gave up 7 bases and J gave up 3 bases, with 10 bases separating them. Germline V gene lookup returns CDR1 MNHNS and CDR2 SASEGT. The CDR3 reads CASNWGDNQPQHF. CDR3 DNA sequence: TGTGCCAGCAATTGGGGAGACAATCAGCCCCAGCATTTT.

This rearrangement joins TRBV11-2 to TRBJ1-5; 7 nucleotides agree with TRBD1. The CDR3 length is 17 residues. Germline lookup yields CDR1 SGHAT and CDR2 FQNNGV. Unmatched junction bases numbered 12, after V lost 5 bases and J lost 2 bases. This CDR3 reads CASSRDSWDLGNQPQHF. The CDR3 coding sequence is TGTGCCAGCAGCCGGGACAGTTGGGACTTGGGCAATCAGCCCCAGCATTTT.

The rearrangement links TRBV6-5 to TRBJ2-7, with D uncertain. CDR1 MNHEY and CDR2 SVGAGI come from the germline V gene. This CDR3 comprises 11 residues. The V end lost 0 bases, the J end lost 6 bases, and 3 bases lay between the germline ends. The CDR3 region has the DNA TGTGCCAGCAGTTACTCCGGCGAGCAGTACGTC. The encoded protein is CASSYSGEQYV.

This rearrangement joins TRBV10-3 to TRBJ1-5; a weak D match, TRBD1 (5 bases). Germline V CDR1 and CDR2: ENHRY, SYGVKD. The CDR3 is made up of 16 amino acids. V gave up 3 bases and J gave up 2 bases, with 14 bases separating them. CDR3 in DNA: TGTGCCATCAGTGAAATACGAGGGGTTGGCAATCAGCCCCAGCATTTT. Amino acid sequence: CAISEIRGVGNQPQHF.